These 8 T cell receptor beta chains originate from one sample sequenced in a study of neurological immune-mediated disorders. TCRdb re-called the 5' RACE reads with MiXCR, one entry per CDR3 protein. The data show nearly 30,000 distinct CDR3 sequences, around 10% seen once. Sequences were obtained from PBMCs. The receptors were gathered from a woman aged 55-75 years in good health.

The chain couples TRBV20-1 to TRBJ2-7, with 7 bases fitting TRBD2. CDR1 and CDR2 from the germline V gene are DFQATT and SNEGSKA (reference sequence). After removal of 3 bases from V and 1 base from J, the junction contained 6 bases not matched to a gene. This CDR3 comprises 14 residues. The CDR3 sequence is CSARWGGVSYEQYF. The CDR3 DNA reads as TGCAGTGCTAGGTGGGGGGGGGTATCCTACGAGCAGTACTTC.

This clonotype was counted at least ten times. The V call is TRBV15, the J call TRBJ2-1; D unresolved. The CDR3 contains 15 residues. Between the trimmed V and J ends, which lost 1 base and 3 bases, there was a span of 10 bases. Germline V gene lookup returns CDR1 LNHNV and CDR2 YYDKDF (reference sequence). CDR3 loop: CATSRAPQGYNEQFF. CDR3 nucleotide sequence: TGTGCCACCAGCAGAGCCCCCCAAGGCTACAATGAGCAGTTCTTC.

This clonotype was counted at least ten times. The chain uses TRBV27 and TRBJ2-1, with 8 bases lining up with TRBD2. The CDR3 contains 16 residues. The V segment lost 6 bases and the J segment 0 bases; nucleotides outside the gene matches: 7. The germline gives CDR1 MNHEY, CDR2 SMNVEV (reference sequence). CDR3 in amino acids: CASRNGGGSSYNEQFF. The CDR3 DNA sequence: TGTGCCAGCAGAAACGGGGGGGGGAGCTCCTACAATGAGCAGTTCTTC.

There are many counts of this clonotype. The chain is built from TRBV7-2 and TRBJ1-1; no clear D. The CDR3 is 14 residues long. Looked up from germline, CDR1 is SGHTA and CDR2 is FQGNSA. The germline V and J ends were trimmed by 5 bases and 4 bases, with 14 bases remaining between them. The CDR3, as DNA: TGTGCCAGCAGCATGACGACCGTGGGCACTGAAGCTTTCTTT. Translation: CASSMTTVGTEAFF.

The table lists this clonotype with many counts. J is TRBJ1-3 and V is TRBV6-5, with TRBD1 as a possible D gene (5 bases). The CDR3 covers 15 residues. Trimming left V 0 bases short and J 4 bases short, with 10 bases between. The germline CDR1 and CDR2 sequences are MNHEY and SVGAGI. The CDR3 bases are TGTGCCAGCAGTTACTCCGGGGACCCGGGAAACACCATATATTTT. This codes for CASSYSGDPGNTIYF.

This clonotype was seen many times. V and J are TRBV7-2 and TRBJ1-2; 10 bases align to TRBD1. Trimming took 5 bases from V and 4 from J; bases not matched to a gene: 10. Germline V gene data show CDR1 as SGHTA and CDR2 as FQGNSA. The CDR3 is 16 residues long. The CDR3 reads CASSPSTGGAFYGYTF. The CDR3 nucleotides are TGTGCCAGCAGCCCCTCGACAGGGGGCGCCTTCTATGGCTACACCTTC.

This clonotype was counted at least ten times. The chain joins TRBV7-2 to TRBJ2-5; tentatively, D is TRBD2 (7 bases). V dropped 5 bases and J dropped 2 bases, with 15 bases sitting between them. Per germline, CDR1 SGHTA and CDR2 FQGNSA. The length of the CDR3 is 15 residues. The CDR3 protein is CASSVFGGPQETQYF. In DNA, the CDR3 is TGTGCCAGCAGCGTTTTCGGGGGGCCGCAAGAGACCCAGTACTTC.

This clonotype was observed at least ten times. This chain joins TRBV15 and TRBJ1-5; TRBD1 matches at 9 bases. The germline gives CDR1 LNHNV, CDR2 YYDKDF (reference sequence). Trimming at V came to 3 bases and at J to 3 bases, leaving 3 bases not matched to a gene. CDR3 length: 15 residues. The CDR3 region is CATSRDRGNNQPQHF. In DNA, the CDR3 is TGTGCCACCAGCAGGGACAGGGGAAACAATCAGCCCCAGCATTTT.